Listed below are T cell receptor beta chains from one sample, sequenced in a study of cytomegalovirus exposure and HLA in healthy donors. Some clones are missing from TCRdb's copy, which holds only in-frame ones; the method was immunoSEQ multiplex PCR. This sample has tens of thousands of clones, with approximately 70% found just once. Specimen: PBMCs. These receptors all stem from a male donor in good health and CMV-seropositive. Both conserved end residues are part of each CDR3. The D gene is left open where the match is weak. For some rows the clone size is stated as once, few or many, or as a class when expanded; others skip it.

DNA: TGCGCCAGCAGCAACGGAGTAAGGGGCTATGGCTACACCTTC
CDR3: CASSNGVRGYGYTF
V: TRBV4-1
J: TRBJ1-2
size: .
D: .

DNA: TGTGCCAGTAGTATGAGGGAGAACACTGAAGCTTTCTTT
CDR3: CASSMRENTEAFF
V: TRBV19
J: TRBJ1-1
size: .
D: .

DNA: TGCGCCAGCAGCTTGGTGTCAGGGGAAGCTTTCTTT
CDR3: CASSLVSGEAFF
V: TRBV5-1
J: TRBJ1-1
size: .
D: .

DNA: TGTGCCAGCAGCTTTACAGGTCGGGGGGCAGACACTGAAGCTTTCTTT
CDR3: CASSFTGRGADTEAFF
V: TRBV5-6
J: TRBJ1-1
size: few
D: .

DNA: TGTGCCAGCAGACTTGACTTGAATTACGAGCAGTACTTC
CDR3: CASRLDLNYEQYF
V: TRBV2
J: TRBJ2-7
size: .
D: .

DNA: TGTGCCAGCAGCGGGGGGACTAGCGGGGGTAATGAGCAGTTCTTC
CDR3: CASSGGTSGGNEQFF
V: TRBV9
J: TRBJ2-1
size: few
D: TRBD2

DNA: TGTGCCAGCAGTGGATGGACAGGGGGTTTGAGAGGAGATACGCAGTATTTT
CDR3: CASSGWTGGLRGDTQYF
V: TRBV2
J: TRBJ2-3
size: few
D: TRBD1

DNA: TGTGCCAGCAGTGATCCAGGGTGGAACACCATATATTTT
CDR3: CASSDPGWNTIYF
V: TRBV6-1
J: TRBJ1-3
size: .
D: .

DNA: TGTGCCAGCAGGAAATCTATTCTGACTAGCAGCACCGGGGAGCTGTTTTTT
CDR3: CASRKSILTSSTGELFF
V: TRBV5-4
J: TRBJ2-2
size: .
D: TRBD2

DNA: TGTGCCAGCAGGCCTGACAGGGGAAACAAGGAAAAACTGTTTTTT
CDR3: CASRPDRGNKEKLFF
V: TRBV6-5
J: TRBJ1-4
size: .
D: TRBD1

DNA: TGTGCCAGCAGCGTAGGACAGAACTACGAGCAGTACTTC
CDR3: CASSVGQNYEQYF
V: TRBV9
J: TRBJ2-7
size: .
D: .

DNA: TGTGCCAGCAGTCCCAGCACAGGTACGCAGTATTTT
CDR3: CASSPSTGTQYF
V: TRBV27
J: TRBJ2-3
size: .
D: .

DNA: TGTGCCAGCAGCTTATTACCAGAGAACACTGAAGCTTTCTTT
CDR3: CASSLLPENTEAFF
V: TRBV7-6
J: TRBJ1-1
size: few
D: .